These 18 T cell receptor beta chains share one sample of origin, sequenced in a study of blood T cell repertoires in COVID-19. Sequencing was performed with immunoSEQ multiplex PCR; in TCRdb, only in-frame clones are kept and a portion is missing. This table has about 68,000 clones, about 90% appearing once. Source material: peripheral blood. The receptors were sampled from a woman between 45 and 60 years old with COVID-19, enrolled during active disease.

The J gene is TRBJ2-7, the V gene TRBV30, with 10 bases fitting TRBD2. Germline V gives CDR1 GTSNPN, CDR2 SVGIG (reference sequence). The CDR3 length is 13 residues. Trimming at V came to 1 base and at J to 7 bases, leaving 4 bases not matched to a gene. The DNA of the CDR3 is TGTGCCTGGAGTGCTAGCGGGAGCGGGGAGCAGTACTTC. It translates to CAWSASGSGEQYF.

The chain is built from TRBV18 and TRBJ2-1; TRBD2 is a possible D gene (6 bases). The germline V and J ends were trimmed by 6 bases and 7 bases, with 22 bases remaining between them. The CDR3 is 16 amino acids. Germline CDR1 reads KGHSH; CDR2 reads LQKENI. CDR3 sequence reads: CASSPLEEGAGNEQFF. CDR3 sequence (DNA): TGTGCCAGCTCGCCCCTTGAGGAGGGAGCCGGAAATGAGCAGTTCTTC.

V is TRBV5-1 and J is TRBJ2-2; the D gene is possibly TRBD2 (5 bases). V lost 4 bases and J 3 bases, leaving 10 bases between the germline ends. CDR3 length: 14 amino acids. Germline CDR1 reads SGHRS; CDR2 reads YFSETQ. CDR3 amino acids: CASSTGLDTGELFF. In nucleotides, the CDR3 is TGCGCCAGCAGCACTGGACTGGACACCGGGGAGCTGTTTTTT.

CDR3 sequence reads: CASSLGGGYTF. The CDR3 nucleotides read TGTGCCAGTTCCCTTGGAGGAGGCTACACCTTC. The chain combines TRBV19 with TRBJ1-2; no clear D gene. The CDR3 covers 11 residues. Germline V gene lookup returns CDR1 LNHDA and CDR2 SQIVND (reference sequence). V dropped 8 bases and J dropped 8 bases, with 12 bases sitting between them.

This chain joins TRBV5-4 and TRBJ2-1; TRBD2 matches at 10 bases. V was clipped by 4 bases and J by 7 bases; unmatched bases: 8. The CDR3 runs to 15 residues. CDR1 is SGHNT, CDR2 YYREEE, per germline (reference sequence). CDR3 DNA: TGTGCCAGCAGCCTTAGCGGGAGGTTATTTAATGAGCAGTTCTTC. It translates to CASSLSGRLFNEQFF.

CDR3 sequence (DNA): TGTGCCAGGGAGACCGGGACAGGGGATCCCTACGAGCAGTACTTC. As protein: CARETGTGDPYEQYF. The J gene is TRBJ2-7, the V gene TRBV19, with TRBD1 matching 10 bases. This CDR3 is built from 15 residues. Germline assignment: CDR1 LNHDA and CDR2 SQIVND (reference sequence). The V segment lost 9 bases and the J segment 2 bases; nucleotides outside the gene matches: 10.

V gene TRBV5-1 combines with J gene TRBJ2-3; the match to TRBD2 covers 7 bases. CDR1 is SGHRS and CDR2 is YFSETQ in the germline V gene. The J segment lost 0 bases and the V segment lost 0 bases, leaving 7 bases of the junction unmatched. The CDR3 covers 17 residues. This chain's CDR3 is CASSLGRVAGSTDTQYF. For the CDR3, the DNA is TGCGCCAGCAGCTTGGGAAGGGTAGCGGGTAGCACAGATACGCAGTATTTT. Variable domain in full (rest from reference TRBV5-1 and TRBJ2-3): KAGVTQTPRYLIKTRGQQVTLSCSPISGHRSVSWYQQTPGQGLQFLFEYFSETQRNKGNFPGRFSGRQFSNSRSEMNVSTLELGDSALYLCASSLGRVAGSTDTQYFGPGTRLTVL.

This chain uses TRBV4-1 with TRBJ2-7, with TRBD2 identical over 7 bases. Trimming took 4 bases from V and 3 from J; bases not matched to a gene: 9. The CDR3 has 15 amino acids. Germline V gene sequence: CDR1 MGHRA, CDR2 YSYEKL. The CDR3 DNA reads as TGCGCCAGCAGCCCCGGTGCTAGCGGCGTCTACGAGCAGTACTTC. Its protein is CASSPGASGVYEQYF.

This chain links TRBV28 with TRBJ1-6; no firm D call. V dropped 3 bases and J dropped 9 bases, with 9 bases sitting between them. This CDR3 contains 13 residues. CDR1 and CDR2 (germline): MDHEN, SYDVKM. This CDR3 is CASSFGGPSPLHF. CDR3 DNA sequence: TGTGCCAGCAGTTTTGGAGGACCTTCACCCCTCCACTTT.

Worth noting for this clone: A read error may account for a junction end that differs from germline. This chain links TRBV7-8 with TRBJ2-7; maybe TRBD2 (5 bases). The CDR3 length is 15 residues. Germline V gene lookup returns CDR1 SGHVS and CDR2 FQNEAQ. The CDR3 sequence: CASSLESGSSYEQYF. The CDR3 DNA follows: TGTGCCAGCAGTTTAGAGAGCGGAAGCTCCTACGAGCAGTACTTC.

J is TRBJ1-2 and V is TRBV6-5, with a tentative D call TRBD1 (5 bases). Trimming removed 6 bases at V and 3 bases at J, with 17 bases between. The CDR3 sequence is 15 residues long. Germline V gives CDR1 MNHEY, CDR2 SVGAGI. The CDR3 DNA sequence: TGTGCCAGCAGCCTGCAGGGCGCCTCTCACTATGGCTACACCTTC. It is translated as CASSLQGASHYGYTF.

CDR3 in amino acids: CASSPRAGGPGEQFF. Written as DNA, the CDR3 is TGTGCCAGCAGCCCCAGGGCGGGAGGGCCGGGTGAGCAGTTCTTC. The genes are TRBV11-1 and TRBJ2-1, with TRBD2 matching 9 bases. CDR3 size: 15 residues. The ends lost 5 bases at V and 9 bases at J; junction bases unmatched: 11. CDR1 and CDR2 (germline): SGHAT, FQDESV (reference sequence). The whole variable domain, filled in from reference TRBV11-1 and TRBJ2-1, reads EAEVAQSPRYKITEKSQAVAFWCDPISGHATLYWYRQILGQGPELLVQFQDESVVDDSQLPKDRFSAERLKGVDSTLKIQPAELGDSAMYLCASSPRAGGPGEQFFGPGTRLTVL.

The chain carries TRBV30 and TRBJ2-3, with D unclear. The germline V gene has CDR1 GTSNPN and CDR2 SVGIG (reference sequence). The germline V and J ends were trimmed by 3 bases and 0 bases, with 7 bases remaining between them. CDR3 length equals 13 residues. CDR3 region: CAWRTTSTDTQYF. The CDR3 DNA follows: TGTGCCTGGAGGACAACTAGCACAGATACGCAGTATTTT.

The rearrangement uses TRBV6-5 and TRBJ1-3, with TRBD1 identical over 7 bases. CDR1 is MNHEY and CDR2 is SVGAGI in the germline V gene. V lost 10 bases to trimming and J lost 4 bases; unmatched junction nucleotides: 7. The CDR3 has 13 amino acids. CDR3 nucleotides: TGTGCCACCAAGGGGGCGCGAGGAAACACCATATATTTT. Encoded protein: CATKGARGNTIYF.

V and J are TRBV30 and TRBJ2-1; tentatively, D is TRBD1 (6 bases). The CDR3 is 14 amino acids. V was pared by 3 bases and J by 1 base, with 10 bases between. Germline V gene data show CDR1 as GTSNPN and CDR2 as SVGIG (reference sequence). CDR3 region: CAWRTGASYNEQFF. Here the CDR3 DNA reads TGTGCCTGGAGGACAGGTGCTTCCTACAATGAGCAGTTCTTC.

This clone was picked up a small number of times. The V call is TRBV3-1 (or the pseudogene TRBV3-2), the J call TRBJ1-1, with a tentative D call TRBD1 (5 bases). The CDR3 consists of 16 residues. The germline V gene encodes CDR1 LGHDT and CDR2 YNNKEL (reference sequence). Trimming cost V 0 bases and J 5 bases, with 16 bases left between them. The DNA for the CDR3 is TGTGCCAGCAGCCAAGATGAGTGGAGGGGAGGGACTGAAGCTTTCTTT. The encoded protein is CASSQDEWRGGTEAFF.

The chain uses TRBV7-3 and TRBJ2-1; D is possibly TRBD1 (5 bases). CDR3 length equals 13 residues. CDR1 is SGHTA, CDR2 FQGTGA, per germline. Trimming took off 8 bases at V and 0 bases at J, with 8 bases between the two ends. CDR3 protein: CASRQSSYNEQFF. DNA of the CDR3: TGTGCCAGCCGACAGAGCTCCTACAATGAGCAGTTCTTC. Complete variable domain (other parts from reference TRBV7-3 and TRBJ2-1): GAGVSQTPSNKVTEKGKYVELRCDPISGHTALYWYRQSLGQGPEFLIYFQGTGAADDSGLPNDRFFAVRPEGSVSTLKIQRTERGDSAVYLCASRQSSYNEQFFGPGTRLTVL.

CDR3 loop: CASSQRLAGLREQFF. The CDR3 bases are TGTGCCAGCAGCCAGCGACTAGCGGGCCTACGCGAGCAGTTCTTC. The chain employs TRBV14 and TRBJ2-1; 10 nucleotides align to TRBD2. The CDR3 loop spans 15 amino acids. The germline CDR1 and CDR2 sequences are SGHDN and FVKESK. Trimming cost V 3 bases and J 10 bases; bases outside gene matches: 9. Filled out from reference TRBV14 and TRBJ2-1, the complete variable domain reads EAGVTQFPSHSVIEKGQTVTLRCDPISGHDNLYWYRRVMGKEIKFLLHFVKESKQDESGMPNNRFLAERTGGTYSTLKVQPAELEDSGVYFCASSQRLAGLREQFFGPGTRLTVL.